A selection of T cell receptor beta chains follows, all from one sample in a study of blood T cell repertoires in COVID-19. Method: immunoSEQ multiplex PCR; TCRdb's copy keeps in-frame clones and lacks some. The sample includes fewer than 250,000 clones, roughly 81% seen only once; the top ten take roughly 4%. The sequenced sample was peripheral blood. These receptors originate from a man between 50 and 59 years old with acute or convalescent COVID-19. Each CDR3 is given with its conserved first and last residue. A D gene is named only where the DNA matches it firmly. Only part of the rows carry a size: once, few, many, or a class if the clone is expanded.

abundance,j_gene,d_gene,v_gene,CDR3aa,CDR3nt
.,TRBJ1-3,.,TRBV30,CAWGGGAGNTIYF,TGTGCCTGGGGGGGAGGCGCTGGAAACACCATATATTTT
.,TRBJ2-2,TRBD2,TRBV11-3,CASRLAGVVPGTGELFF,TGTGCCAGCCGACTAGCGGGAGTTGTTCCAGGTACCGGGGAGCTGTTTTTT
.,TRBJ1-1,.,TRBV11-3,CASSFVVGDSGPIF,TGTGCCAGCAGCTTCGTTGTAGGGGACTCCGGTCCGATCTTT
once,TRBJ1-4,.,TRBV24-1,CATSDGTRGGEKLFF,TGTGCCACCAGTGATGGAACAAGGGGAGGTGAAAAACTGTTTTTT
.,TRBJ2-3,TRBD2,TRBV14,CASSSRLAETDTQYF,TGTGCCAGCAGCTCCAGACTAGCGGAGACAGATACGCAGTATTTT
.,TRBJ2-5,.,TRBV28,CASSPPGGGGETQYF,TGTGCCAGCAGTCCCCCGGGGGGCGGCGGGGAGACCCAGTACTTC
.,TRBJ1-5,.,TRBV9,CASSVGLRSQPQHF,TGTGCCAGCAGCGTGGGGCTAAGGAGTCAGCCCCAGCATTTT
.,TRBJ2-1,TRBD1,TRBV5-1,CASSAGQGVNEQFF,TGCGCCAGCAGCGCCGGACAGGGGGTCAATGAGCAGTTCTTC
.,TRBJ2-1,TRBD2,TRBV11-2,CASSLGHSGDLTNEQFF,TGTGCCAGCAGCTTAGGCCATAGCGGGGACCTCACGAATGAGCAGTTCTTC
few,TRBJ2-1,.,TRBV11-3,CASSLDGSQTYNEQFF,TGTGCCAGCAGCTTAGATGGGAGTCAGACGTACAATGAGCAGTTCTTC
.,TRBJ1-4,TRBD1,TRBV28,CASNRRDSEKLFF,TGTGCCAGCAATCGCCGGGACAGCGAAAAACTGTTTTTT
.,TRBJ2-2,.,TRBV18,CASSPPSGGNTGELFF,TGTGCCAGCTCACCTCCATCCGGGGGTAACACCGGGGAGCTGTTTTTT
.,TRBJ2-1,.,TRBV5-1,CASSTGDIYNEQFF,TGCGCCAGCAGCACCGGGGACATCTACAATGAGCAGTTCTTC
.,TRBJ1-1,TRBD1,TRBV10-3,CAISEVQGGNTEAFF,TGTGCCATCAGTGAGGTACAGGGGGGGAACACTGAAGCTTTCTTT
.,TRBJ2-1,TRBD1,TRBV7-6,CASSLGTGPYNEQFF,TGTGCCAGCAGCTTAGGGACAGGGCCTTACAATGAGCAGTTCTTC
.,TRBJ1-1,.,TRBV19,CASSIDAAVMDTEAFF,TGTGCCAGTAGTATAGACGCCGCGGTGATGGACACTGAAGCTTTCTTT
.,TRBJ2-7,.,TRBV4-1,CASSQGADYEQYF,TGCGCCAGCAGCCAAGGCGCGGACTACGAGCAGTACTTC